This TCR beta chain came from a study of CD8 T cells in ankylosing spondylitis. Findings and caveats of the study: Matched ankylosing spondylitis synovial fluid reportedly showed significant enrichment of disease-linked clones. In synovial fluid and blood from reactive arthritis, some motif variants were previously reported.

Germline V gene sequence: CDR1 MDHEN, CDR2 SYDVKM. The CDR3 totals 14 residues. V lost 8 bases to trimming and J lost 10 bases; unmatched junction nucleotides: 13. About this clonotype itself: The antigen is not known.

TCRdb reprocessed the 5' RACE reads with MiXCR, giving one entry per CDR3 protein. This sample yields 200,000 to 300,000 distinct CDR3 sequences, of which roughly a third are seen a single time; around 4% belongs to the top ten. The sample consisted of blood, either unsorted or a sorted T cell fraction (not recorded which). This chain connects TRBV28 to TRBJ1-5, with 8 nucleotides matching TRBD1. The TCR sequence derives from a male donor with ankylosing spondylitis or in good health (not recorded which). The CDR3 protein is CASGPSGTGLPQHF. In DNA, the CDR3 is TGTGCCAGCGGACCCTCGGGGACAGGTCTTCCCCAGCATTTT.